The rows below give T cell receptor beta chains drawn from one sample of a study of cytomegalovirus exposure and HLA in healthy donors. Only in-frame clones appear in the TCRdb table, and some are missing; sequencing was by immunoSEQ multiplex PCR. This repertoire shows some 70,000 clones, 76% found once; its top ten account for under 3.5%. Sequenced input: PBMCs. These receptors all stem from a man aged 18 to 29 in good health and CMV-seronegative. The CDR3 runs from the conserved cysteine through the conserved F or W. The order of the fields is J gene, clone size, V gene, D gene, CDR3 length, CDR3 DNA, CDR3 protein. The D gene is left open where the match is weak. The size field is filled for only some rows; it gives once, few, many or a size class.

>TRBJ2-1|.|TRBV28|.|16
TGTGCCAGCAGACCAGGGAGGCGAAATTCCTACAATGAGCAGTTCTTC
CASRPGRRNSYNEQFF
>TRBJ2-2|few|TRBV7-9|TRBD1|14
TGTGCCAGCAGCGAGGGGACAGGGCCCGGGGAGCTGTTTTTT
CASSEGTGPGELFF
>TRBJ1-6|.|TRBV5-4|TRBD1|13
TGTGCCAGCAGCCGACAGGGGAATTCACCCCTCCACTTT
CASSRQGNSPLHF
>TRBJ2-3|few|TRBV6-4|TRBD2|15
TGTGCCAGCAGTGACTCAGGCGGGGGGGCAGATACGCAGTATTTT
CASSDSGGGADTQYF
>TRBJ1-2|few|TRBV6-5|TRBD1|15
TGTGCCAGCAGTTCCACCCGGACAGGGGAATCGGGCTACACCTTC
CASSSTRTGESGYTF
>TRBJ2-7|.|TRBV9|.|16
TGTGCCAGCAGCGCGGGGGAGGGGGATTTCCCCTACGAGCAGTACTTC
CASSAGEGDFPYEQYF
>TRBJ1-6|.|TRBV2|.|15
TGTGCCAGCAGTGAGGAGAGCTCCTATAATTCACCCCTCCACTTT
CASSEESSYNSPLHF
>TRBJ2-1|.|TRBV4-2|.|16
TGTGCCAGCAGCCATGGACACACCGCTCGGGACAATGAGCAGTTCTTC
CASSHGHTARDNEQFF
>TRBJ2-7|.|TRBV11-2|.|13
TGTGCCAGCAGCTCGAGGCCGCCGGACGAGCAGTACTTC
CASSSRPPDEQYF
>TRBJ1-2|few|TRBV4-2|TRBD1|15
TGTGCCAGCAGCCGGGACAGATCTTCTAACTATGGCTACACCTTC
CASSRDRSSNYGYTF
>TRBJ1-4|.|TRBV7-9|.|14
TGTGCCAGCAGCCCCGGGGCAACTAATGAAAAACTGTTTTTT
CASSPGATNEKLFF
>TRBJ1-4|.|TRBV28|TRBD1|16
TGTGCCAGCAGTCTCAAGTTCGGGACAGGGTCAGAAAAACTGTTTTTT
CASSLKFGTGSEKLFF